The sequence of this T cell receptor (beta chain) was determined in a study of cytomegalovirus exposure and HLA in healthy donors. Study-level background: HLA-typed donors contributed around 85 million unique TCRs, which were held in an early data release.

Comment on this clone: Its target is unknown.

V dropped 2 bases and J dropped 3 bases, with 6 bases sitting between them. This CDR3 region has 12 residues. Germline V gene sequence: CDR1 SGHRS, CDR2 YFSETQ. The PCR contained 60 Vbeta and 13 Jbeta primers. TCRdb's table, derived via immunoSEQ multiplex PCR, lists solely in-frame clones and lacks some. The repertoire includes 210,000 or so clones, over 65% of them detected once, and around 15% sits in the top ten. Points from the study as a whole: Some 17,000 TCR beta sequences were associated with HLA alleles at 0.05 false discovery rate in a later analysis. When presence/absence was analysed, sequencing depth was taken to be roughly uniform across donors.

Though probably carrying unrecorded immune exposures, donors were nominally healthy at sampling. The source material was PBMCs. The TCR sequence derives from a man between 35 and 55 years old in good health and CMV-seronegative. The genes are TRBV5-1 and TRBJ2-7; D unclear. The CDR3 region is CASSFPGYEQYF. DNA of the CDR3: TGCGCCAGCAGCTTTCCAGGCTACGAGCAGTACTTC.